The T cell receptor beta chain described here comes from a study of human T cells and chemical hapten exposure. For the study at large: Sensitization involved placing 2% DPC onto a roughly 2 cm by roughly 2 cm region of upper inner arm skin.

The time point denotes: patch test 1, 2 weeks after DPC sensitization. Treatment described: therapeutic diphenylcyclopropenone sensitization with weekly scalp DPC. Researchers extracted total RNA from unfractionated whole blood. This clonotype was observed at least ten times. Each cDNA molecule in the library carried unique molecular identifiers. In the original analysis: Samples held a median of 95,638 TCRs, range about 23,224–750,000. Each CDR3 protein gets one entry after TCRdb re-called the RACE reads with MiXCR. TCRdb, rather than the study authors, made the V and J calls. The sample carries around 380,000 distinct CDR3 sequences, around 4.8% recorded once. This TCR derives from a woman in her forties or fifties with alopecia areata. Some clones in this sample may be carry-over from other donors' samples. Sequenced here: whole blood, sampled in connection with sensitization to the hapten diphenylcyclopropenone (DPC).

The CDR3 DNA sequence: TGTGCCAGCGTCAGTCGCGGTAGCACAGATACGCAGTATTTT. This translates into CASVSRGSTDTQYF. The genes are TRBV7-2 and TRBJ2-3; the D is unclear. The CDR3 length is 14 residues. The V gene lost 8 bases and the J gene lost 0 bases, with 12 bases spanning the gap. CDR1 and CDR2 (germline): SGHTA, FQGNSA.